The 30 T cell receptor beta chains below all came from one sample that was sequenced in a study of T cells in Graves' hyperthyroidism and ophthalmopathy. Amplified TCR beta CDR3 regions derived from RNA transcripts. The TCR CDR3 first-round RT-PCR relied on the HTBI primer set. Each CDR3 protein gets one entry after TCRdb re-called the multiplex PCR reads with MiXCR. This table holds around 350,000 distinct CDR3 sequences, about 15% found once. The sequencing input was blood. The receptors stem from a young woman with Graves' hyperthyroidism that later progressed to Graves' ophthalmopathy.

This clonotype came up many times. The chain recombines TRBV11-2 with TRBJ2-3, with 8 bases aligning to TRBD2. CDR3 length equals 15 residues. CDR1 and CDR2 from the germline V gene are SGHAT and FQNNGV. The V segment lost 5 bases and the J segment 3 bases; nucleotides outside the gene matches: 7. Here the CDR3 reads CASSPSGRGTDTQYF. The CDR3 DNA reads as TGTGCCAGCAGCCCAAGCGGGAGAGGAACAGATACGCAGTATTTT.

This clonotype was observed at least ten times. V usage is TRBV2 and J usage is TRBJ2-2; 7 bases agree with TRBD2. The CDR3 runs 13 residues. Germline CDR1 SNHLY, CDR2 FYNNEI. The chain's CDR3 is CASSSGNTGELFF. The CDR3 bases are TGTGCTTCGTCTAGCGGTAACACCGGGGAGCTGTTTTTT.

Only a few counts were recorded for this clonotype. V and J are TRBV4-2 and TRBJ2-1, with 9 positions matching TRBD2. J lost 7 bases, V lost 0 bases, and 7 bases had no gene match. Germline-derived CDR1 and CDR2 are LGHNA and YNFKEQ. CDR3 size: 16 residues. CDR3 coding DNA: TGTGCCAGCAGCCAAGATCTCCTAGCGGGATGGAATGAGCAGTTCTTC. Translating gives CASSQDLLAGWNEQFF.

This sequence joins TRBV9 and TRBJ2-3, with 7 bases identical to TRBD2. The V gene end was trimmed by 0 bases and the J gene end by 6 bases; junction bases not matched to a gene: 7. This CDR3 contains 15 residues. Per germline, CDR1 SGDLS and CDR2 YYNGEE. The CDR3 DNA reads as TGTGCCAGCAGCGTAGCCGGGAGGTATGGGGATACGCAGTATTTT. This sequence encodes CASSVAGRYGDTQYF.

This clonotype was seen ten or more times. The chain carries TRBV7-9 and TRBJ2-3; D gene unclear. CDR1 is SEHNR and CDR2 is FQNEAQ in the germline V gene (reference sequence). The CDR3 is 15 residues long. V was cut by 3 bases and J by 2 bases, with 12 bases left in between. CDR3 nucleotide sequence: TGTGCCAGCAGCTTTTCCAGACTGACCACAGATACGCAGTATTTT. This sequence encodes CASSFSRLTTDTQYF. The complete variable domain, with remaining parts taken from reference TRBV7-9 and TRBJ2-3, reads DTGVSQNPRHKITKRGQNVTFRCDPISEHNRLYWYRQTLGQGPEFLTYFQNEAQLEKSRLLSDRFSAERPKGSFSTLEIQRTEQGDSAMYLCASSFSRLTTDTQYFGPGTRLTVL.

This chain connects TRBV28 to TRBJ2-4, with a weak D call TRBD2 (5 bases). V gave up 5 bases and J gave up 1 base, with 15 bases separating them. CDR3 length equals 16 residues. Germline CDR1 and CDR2: MDHEN and SYDVKM. The DNA for the CDR3 is TGTGCCAGCAGTCCCGGTAGAGGGCGGGCCAAAAACATTCAGTACTTC. As protein: CASSPGRGRAKNIQYF.

CDR3 sequence reads: CSASGPSSGNTIYF. The CDR3 DNA sequence: TGCAGTGCTAGCGGCCCGTCCTCTGGAAACACCATATATTTT. This chain joins TRBV20-1 and TRBJ1-3; no definite D call. The CDR3 loop spans 14 amino acids. Trimming pared 3 bases from V and 0 bases from J, leaving 9 bases between. Germline V gene data show CDR1 as DFQATT and CDR2 as SNEGSKA (reference sequence).

At least ten counts were recorded for this clonotype. The rearrangement links TRBV28 to TRBJ2-7; perhaps TRBD1 as D (6 bases). V was trimmed by 6 bases and J by 4 bases, leaving 19 bases between them. Germline CDR1 MDHEN, CDR2 SYDVKM. The CDR3 has 15 residues. As DNA, the CDR3 is TGTGCCAGCAGGGACATTCGAGGGGGAAGTTACGAGCAGTACTTC. This codes for CASRDIRGGSYEQYF.

This clonotype was seen a few times. The chain carries TRBV11-2 and TRBJ2-2; 7 bases line up with TRBD2. The CDR3 extends over 17 amino acids. V was pared by 1 base and J by 2 bases, with 7 bases of the junction left unmatched. The V gene's germline CDR1 is SGHAT and CDR2 FQNNGV. Written as DNA, the CDR3 is TGTGCCAGCAGCTTAGCGCGTGGAGCGGGAAACACCGGGGAGCTGTTTTTT. This encodes CASSLARGAGNTGELFF. The full variable domain, in which reference TRBV11-2 and TRBJ2-2 provide the parts outside the CDR3, is EAGVAQSPRYKIIEKRQSVAFWCNPISGHATLYWYQQILGQGPKLLIQFQNNGVVDDSQLPKDRFSAERLKGVDSTLKIQPAKLEDSAVYLCASSLARGAGNTGELFFGEGSRLTVL.

The CDR3 here is CASSSKGQGAGGYTF. CDR3 DNA sequence: TGTGCCAGCAGTTCCAAAGGACAGGGTGCGGGAGGCTACACCTTC. The J gene is TRBJ1-2, the V gene TRBV6-5, with TRBD1 matching 8 bases. J gave up 8 bases and V 4 bases, and 12 bases lay outside the gene matches. This CDR3 spans 15 amino acids. Per the germline V gene, CDR1 is MNHEY and CDR2 is SVGAGI.

This clonotype came up many times. The chain couples TRBV11-2 to TRBJ2-3; either TRBD1 or TRBD2 may supply D (5 bases each). The CDR3 is 14 amino acids. V lost 3 bases and J lost 2, with 9 bases in between. The germline CDR1 and CDR2 sequences are SGHAT and FQNNGV. In nucleotides, the CDR3 is TGTGCCAGCAGCTTGATCGGGGCCACAGATACGCAGTATTTT. It yields the protein CASSLIGATDTQYF.

This clonotype showed up many times. The V call is TRBV27, the J call TRBJ2-7; 9 positions match TRBD1. Trimming cost V 7 bases and J 5 bases; bases outside gene matches: 9. This CDR3 has 14 residues. CDR1 is MNHEY and CDR2 is SMNVEV in the germline V gene (reference sequence). DNA for the CDR3: TGTGCCAGCAACCCACAGGGGGCGTTTAACGAGCAGTACTTC. Translation gives CASNPQGAFNEQYF.

This chain connects TRBV4-1 to TRBJ1-2; D uncertain. Deletions cut 4 bases from V and 1 base from J, with 28 bases between. The CDR3 length is 20 residues. The germline CDR1 and CDR2 sequences are MGHRA and YSYEKL. CDR3 in amino acids: CASSLGTAGSIRSHNYGYTF. The CDR3 DNA follows: TGCGCCAGCAGCCTCGGAACAGCCGGGTCTATTCGTAGTCATAACTATGGCTACACCTTC.

The table lists this clonotype with a few counts. The gene calls are TRBV5-6 and TRBJ2-7; the D is unclear. V lost 4 bases to trimming and J lost 1 base, with 9 bases between them. The CDR3 runs 13 residues. Germline assignment: CDR1 SGHDT and CDR2 YYEEEE. The CDR3 is CASSVQPSYEQYF. The CDR3 DNA is TGTGCCAGCAGCGTTCAGCCTTCCTACGAGCAGTACTTC.

This clonotype appeared many times. V usage is TRBV27 and J usage is TRBJ1-2; weak D call: TRBD1 (5 bases). The CDR3 consists of 15 residues. Deletions cut 5 bases from V and 6 bases from J, with 19 bases between. From germline, CDR1 is MNHEY and CDR2 SMNVEV (reference sequence). CDR3: CASSTSFSGANGYTF. The CDR3 region has the DNA TGTGCCAGCAGTACGTCCTTCTCCGGGGCCAATGGCTACACCTTC.

This clonotype was counted at least ten times. This chain links TRBV7-9 with TRBJ2-6; a weak D match, TRBD2 (6 bases). Looked up from germline, CDR1 is SEHNR and CDR2 is FQNEAQ (reference sequence). V was trimmed by 1 base and J by 3 bases, leaving 13 bases between them. The CDR3 consists of 17 residues. The CDR3 loop is CASSLVGGPYGANVLTF. The CDR3, as DNA: TGTGCCAGCAGCTTAGTGGGGGGTCCCTATGGGGCCAACGTCCTGACTTTC.

The rearrangement uses TRBV5-1 and TRBJ1-1; D might be TRBD1 (6 bases). Trimming took 6 bases from V and 1 from J, leaving 16 bases between them. There are 15 residues in the CDR3. CDR1 is SGHRS, CDR2 YFSETQ, per germline. The CDR3 DNA sequence: TGCGCCAGCACCCCAGGACAGTCCGAGAACACTGAAGCTTTCTTT. Its translation is CASTPGQSENTEAFF.

This clonotype was seen more than once but under ten times. V usage is TRBV12-3 or TRBV12-4 and J usage is TRBJ2-3; either TRBD1 or TRBD2 may supply D (6 bases each). This CDR3 is built from 16 residues. Trimming stripped 3 bases from V and 4 bases from J, with 17 bases between. CDR3 protein: CASSFSRGAIADTQYF. The DNA of the CDR3 is TGTGCCAGCAGTTTCTCGAGGGGGGCCATCGCAGATACGCAGTATTTT.

The chain joins TRBV28 to TRBJ2-3; TRBD2 agrees at 10 bases. The junction had 10 bases not matched to a gene; V was cut back by 3 bases and J by 4 bases. This CDR3 spans 17 amino acids. Per germline, CDR1 MDHEN and CDR2 SYDVKM. The CDR3 reads CASSFLAGDVTPDTQYF. The CDR3 region has the DNA TGTGCCAGCAGTTTCCTAGCGGGGGATGTGACGCCAGATACGCAGTATTTT.

The sample holds many counts of this clonotype. V usage is TRBV3-1 and J usage is TRBJ1-4; no clear D gene. Germline-derived CDR1 and CDR2 are LGHDT and YNNKEL (reference sequence). The CDR3 runs 14 residues. V was clipped by 6 bases and J by 3 bases, with 11 bases between them. The CDR3 sequence is CASRHSDANEKLFF. The CDR3 DNA follows: TGTGCCAGCAGACACAGCGACGCTAATGAAAAACTGTTTTTT.

This sequence joins TRBV28 and TRBJ1-6; D unclear. Germline V CDR1 and CDR2: MDHEN, SYDVKM. CDR3 size: 13 residues. Between the trimmed V and J ends, which lost 3 bases and 5 bases, there was a span of 5 bases. CDR3 nucleotide sequence: TGTGCCAGCAGTTTTATGGATAATTCACCCCTCCACTTT. Residues: CASSFMDNSPLHF.

For this clonotype: A much larger clone lies one base from this, so it may be a read error. This rearrangement joins TRBV3-1 to TRBJ2-7; D might be TRBD1 or TRBD2, each matching 5 bases. This CDR3 is built from 14 residues. Germline lookup yields CDR1 LGHDT and CDR2 YNNKEL (reference sequence). Between the trimmed V and J ends, which lost 1 base and 2 bases, there was a span of 9 bases. The CDR3: CASSQGWGTYEQYF. The CDR3 nucleotides read TGTGCCAGCAGCCAAGGATGGGGGACCTACGAGCAGTACTTC.

This clonotype appeared once. This chain connects TRBV29-1 to TRBJ2-7; D is possibly TRBD2 (6 bases). This CDR3 comprises 12 residues. Looked up from germline, CDR1 is SQVTM and CDR2 is ANQGSEA. Trimming stripped 3 bases from V and 4 bases from J, with 10 bases between. CDR3 DNA: TGCAGCGTTGAGCGGGGAGGATACGAGCAGTACTTC. Amino acids: CSVERGGYEQYF.

The chain is built from TRBV28 and TRBJ1-2; D gene unclear. The CDR3 runs to 13 residues. Deletions cut 5 bases from V and 8 bases from J, with 15 bases between. CDR1 and CDR2 (germline): MDHEN, SYDVKM. Written as DNA, the CDR3 is TGTGCCAGCAGTCAACCGGGCCTCGGGGGCTACACCTTC. Protein: CASSQPGLGGYTF.

The chain uses TRBV27 and TRBJ2-1, with 9 bases that match TRBD1. CDR1 is MNHEY and CDR2 is SMNVEV in the germline V gene (reference sequence). The CDR3 totals 17 residues. The J segment lost 5 bases and the V segment lost 7 bases, leaving 15 bases of the junction unmatched. This chain's CDR3 is CASTRDRVSRSNNEQFF. CDR3 coding DNA: TGTGCCAGCACCCGGGACAGGGTATCTAGGTCCAACAATGAGCAGTTCTTC.

This clonotype has ten or more counts. This rearrangement joins TRBV11-2 to TRBJ2-7; 7 bases match TRBD2. The trim removed 2 bases at V and 4 bases at J, leaving 11 bases unmatched. The CDR3 totals 16 residues. CDR1 is SGHAT and CDR2 is FQNNGV in the germline V gene. This CDR3 is CASSLMVAGVEYEQYF. The CDR3 DNA is TGTGCCAGCAGCTTAATGGTCGCGGGGGTTGAATACGAGCAGTACTTC.

The rearrangement joins TRBV20-1 to TRBJ1-1; no clear D. There are 12 residues in the CDR3. Between the trimmed V and J ends, which lost 3 bases and 3 bases, there was a span of 8 bases. CDR1 and CDR2 from the germline V gene are DFQATT and SNEGSKA (reference sequence). This CDR3 is CSARYPHTEAFF. Here the CDR3 DNA reads TGCAGTGCTAGGTACCCCCACACTGAAGCTTTCTTT.

In DNA, the CDR3 is TGTGCCAGCAGCTTAGCCCCGCCAAACTACAATGAGCAGTTCTTC. Residues: CASSLAPPNYNEQFF. The chain uses TRBV7-9 and TRBJ2-1; D is uncertain. CDR3 size: 15 residues. V was cut by 0 bases and J by 3 bases, with 9 bases left in between. CDR1 SEHNR and CDR2 FQNEAQ come from the germline V gene (reference sequence).

This clonotype was observed a few times. The rearrangement links TRBV7-8 to TRBJ2-5; D may be TRBD2 (6 bases). The germline V gene has CDR1 SGHVS and CDR2 FQNEAQ. This CDR3 comprises 12 residues. V was shortened by 0 bases and J by 8 bases, with 7 bases between the two germline ends. The CDR3 nucleotides read TGTGCCAGCAGCTTAGCCGGGACTACCCAGTACTTC. It encodes CASSLAGTTQYF.

This clonotype was observed many times. CDR3 sequence (DNA): TGTGCCAGCAGCTTGGGGGGACAGGGCTCCTTCTACGAGCAGTACTTC. This codes for CASSLGGQGSFYEQYF. The chain is built from TRBV5-5 and TRBJ2-7; 9 bases match TRBD1. The CDR3 sequence is 16 residues long. The germline CDR1 and CDR2 sequences are SGHKS and YYEKEE (reference sequence). V lost 0 bases, J lost 3 bases, and 7 bases stayed unmatched.